Reported below is one T cell receptor (beta chain). V dropped 4 bases and J dropped 2 bases, with 19 bases sitting between them. The CDR3 consists of 17 residues. In germline, CDR1 is SGDLS, CDR2 YYNGEE. The data are from a study of blood T cell repertoires in COVID-19. Assay used: immunoSEQ multiplex PCR; TCRdb lists only in-frame clones, some missing. Altogether 150,000 to 200,000 clones are present, around 90% being singletons, with the ten largest covering about 0.6%. The chain employs TRBV9 and TRBJ1-3; TRBD1 might be the D (6 bases). The receptor was derived from a man aged 55 to 70 with COVID-19, enrolled during active disease. The specimen sequenced was peripheral blood. The chain's CDR3 is CASSPRAGADPGNTIYF. Here the CDR3 DNA reads TGTGCCAGCAGCCCCCGTGCAGGGGCCGACCCTGGAAACACCATATATTTT.